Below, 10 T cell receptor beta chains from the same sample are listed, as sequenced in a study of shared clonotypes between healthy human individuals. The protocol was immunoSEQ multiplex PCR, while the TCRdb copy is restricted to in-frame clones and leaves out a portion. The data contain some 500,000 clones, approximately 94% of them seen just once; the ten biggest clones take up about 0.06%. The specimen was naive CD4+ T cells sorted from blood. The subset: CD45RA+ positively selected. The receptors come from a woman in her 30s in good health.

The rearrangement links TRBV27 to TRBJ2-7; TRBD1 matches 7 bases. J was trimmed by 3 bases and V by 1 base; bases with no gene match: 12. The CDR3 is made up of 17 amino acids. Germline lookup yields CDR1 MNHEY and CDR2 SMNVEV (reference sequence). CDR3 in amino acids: CASSLYFSGQQDYEQYF. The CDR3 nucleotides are TGTGCCAGCAGTTTATATTTCTCGGGACAGCAAGACTACGAGCAGTACTTC.

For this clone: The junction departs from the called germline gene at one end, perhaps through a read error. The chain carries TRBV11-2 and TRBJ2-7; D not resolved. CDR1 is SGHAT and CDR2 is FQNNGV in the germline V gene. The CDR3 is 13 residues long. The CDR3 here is CASRLAFAYEQYF. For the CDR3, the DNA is TGTGCCAGCAGATTAGCATTTGCCTACGAGCAGTACTTC.

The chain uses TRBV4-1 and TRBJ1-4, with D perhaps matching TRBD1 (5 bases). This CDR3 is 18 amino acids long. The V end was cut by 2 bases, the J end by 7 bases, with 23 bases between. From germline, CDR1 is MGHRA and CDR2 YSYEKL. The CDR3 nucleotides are TGCGCCAGCAGCCAAAAGATAATCCGGGACCCAGAAAGTGAAAAACTGTTTTTT. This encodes CASSQKIIRDPESEKLFF.

The CDR3: CASSYLSGAYEQYF. Written as DNA, the CDR3 is TGCGCCAGCAGCTATTTGTCTGGTGCCTACGAGCAGTACTTC. The V call is TRBV5-1, the J call TRBJ2-7; D uncertain. The CDR3 contains 14 residues. Germline V gene sequence: CDR1 SGHRS, CDR2 YFSETQ. Trimming removed 3 bases from V and 2 bases from J, with 12 bases in between.

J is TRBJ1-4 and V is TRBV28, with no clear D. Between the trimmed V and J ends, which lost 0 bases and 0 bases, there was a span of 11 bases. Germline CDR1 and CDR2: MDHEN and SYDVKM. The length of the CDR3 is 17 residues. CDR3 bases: TGTGCCAGCAGTTTATGGGGAAGTGGTGCAACTAATGAAAAACTGTTTTTT. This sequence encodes CASSLWGSGATNEKLFF.

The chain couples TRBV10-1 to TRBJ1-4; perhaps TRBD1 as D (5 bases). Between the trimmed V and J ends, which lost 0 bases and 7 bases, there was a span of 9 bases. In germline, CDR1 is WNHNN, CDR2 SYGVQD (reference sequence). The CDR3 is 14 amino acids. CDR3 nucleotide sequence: TGCGCCAGCAGTGAGTCGCCTAGGGGTGAAAAACTGTTTTTT. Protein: CASSESPRGEKLFF.

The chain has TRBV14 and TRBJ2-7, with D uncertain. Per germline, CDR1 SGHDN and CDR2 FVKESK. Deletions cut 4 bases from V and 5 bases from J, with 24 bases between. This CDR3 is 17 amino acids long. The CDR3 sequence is CASSLPIPWRRVHEQYF. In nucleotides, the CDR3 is TGTGCCAGCAGCCTTCCTATTCCGTGGCGTCGGGTCCACGAGCAGTACTTC.

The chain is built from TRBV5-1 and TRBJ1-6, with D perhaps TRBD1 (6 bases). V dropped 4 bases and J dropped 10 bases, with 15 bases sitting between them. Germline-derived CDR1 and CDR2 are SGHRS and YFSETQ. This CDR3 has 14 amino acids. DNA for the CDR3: TGCGCCAGCAGCCCCGCAGGGGTTGAGTCACCCCTCCACTTT. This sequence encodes CASSPAGVESPLHF.

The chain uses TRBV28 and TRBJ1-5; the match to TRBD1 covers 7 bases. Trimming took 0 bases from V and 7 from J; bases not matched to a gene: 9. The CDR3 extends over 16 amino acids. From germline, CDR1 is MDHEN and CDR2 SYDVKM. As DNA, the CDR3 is TGTGCCAGCAGTTTATGGGTTTCAGGGGGTAGGCAGCCCCAGCATTTT. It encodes CASSLWVSGGRQPQHF.

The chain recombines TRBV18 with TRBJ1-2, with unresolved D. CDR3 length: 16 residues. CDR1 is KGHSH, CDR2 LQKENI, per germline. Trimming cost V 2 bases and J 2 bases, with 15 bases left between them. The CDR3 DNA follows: TGTGCCAGCTCACCAGGGATCGTGGAGGGAAACTATGGCTACACCTTC. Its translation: CASSPGIVEGNYGYTF.